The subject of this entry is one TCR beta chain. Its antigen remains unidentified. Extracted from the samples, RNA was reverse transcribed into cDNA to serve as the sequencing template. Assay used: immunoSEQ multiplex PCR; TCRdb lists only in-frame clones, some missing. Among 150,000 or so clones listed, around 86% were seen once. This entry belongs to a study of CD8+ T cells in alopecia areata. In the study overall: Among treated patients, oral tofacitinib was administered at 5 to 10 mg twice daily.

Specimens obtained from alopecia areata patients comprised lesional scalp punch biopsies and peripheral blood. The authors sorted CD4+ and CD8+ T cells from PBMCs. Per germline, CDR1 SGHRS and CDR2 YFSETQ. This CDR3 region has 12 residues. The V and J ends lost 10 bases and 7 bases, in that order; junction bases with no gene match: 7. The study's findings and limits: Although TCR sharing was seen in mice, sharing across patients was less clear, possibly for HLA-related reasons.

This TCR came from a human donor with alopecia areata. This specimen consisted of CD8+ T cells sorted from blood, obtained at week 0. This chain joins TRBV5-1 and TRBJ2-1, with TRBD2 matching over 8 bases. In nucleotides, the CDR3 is TGCGCCGTGCGGGGGGTTCAAAATGAGCAGTTCTTC. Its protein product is CAVRGVQNEQFF. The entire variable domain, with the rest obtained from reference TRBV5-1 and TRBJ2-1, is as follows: KAGVTQTPRYLIKTRGQQVTLSCSPISGHRSVSWYQQTPGQGLQFLFEYFSETQRNKGNFPGRFSGRQFSNSRSEMNVSTLELGDSALYLCAVRGVQNEQFFGPGTRLTVL.